This TCR beta chain derives from a study of cytomegalovirus exposure and HLA in healthy donors (dated by TCRdb to the late 2010s). Context from the whole study: In an earlier analysis of fewer than 750 of the donors, under 300 Gb of sequence data and approximately 120 million unique TCR beta sequences from some 170 million T cells were reported. Both class I and class II loci were covered by HLA typing, at four-digit resolution. Genome-wide SNP genotypes for about three fifths of the roughly 670 donors were used in a later genetic analysis, which treated that subset as a discovery cohort. Rather than using new phenotypic data, the later analysis identified candidate immune exposures from TCR beta sequences and from how often those sequences occurred across donors. Among the approximately 430 genotyped donors, under 90% belonged to the genetic ancestry cluster associated with self-reported Caucasian donors. The study combined high-throughput TCR immunosequencing, statistical association of individual TCRs with disease status, and machine learning to predict cytomegalovirus infection status. An early release that covered roughly 600 HLA-typed donors contained approximately 320 gigabases of sequencing data and around 85 million unique TCR sequences. In addition to the first cohort of approximately 670 subjects, a separate validation cohort of 120 different subjects was used. All discovery cohort repertoires had been generated on a single sequencing platform. The number of typed donors differed by locus: about 620-640 for A, B, C, DRB1 and DQB1; 500 to 550 for DQA1; fewer than 610 for DPA1; and roughly 490 for DPB1. The study profiled the T cell repertoires of some 610 subjects by immunosequencing and related them to cytomegalovirus serostatus. Alongside the repertoire data, information on donor age, sex, ethnicity and CMV serostatus was compiled. The aim of the study was to test whether cataloging public T cell receptors could identify signatures of past pathogen exposure. Among 398 genotyped donors of the cohort, an average of about 240,000 unique TCR beta nucleotide sequences were sequenced per donor, roughly 18% of them non-productive. To study patterns of TCR occurrence, a later analysis re-analyzed previously published TCR beta repertoires from several hundred donors and added high-resolution HLA genotyping. An earlier analysis of about 600 of the donors used high-throughput TCR beta sequencing to judge whether each TCR beta V gene segment behaved as functional or pseudogenic. Because of strong linkage in the cohort, a few DR-DQ haplotypes were treated as single units for association and clustering.

Library construction relied on the immunoSEQ multiplex PCR assay. A mixture of 60 forward primers for TCR Vbeta segments and 13 reverse primers for TCR Jbeta segments was used in the multiplex PCR. Amplification of the CDR3 region of rearranged TCR beta genes was performed with a multiplex PCR assay on genomic DNA. Amplified TCR beta libraries were sequenced as 87-base-pair reads on the Illumina HiSeq System. The original methods were these. In a later analysis, some 80 million unique TCR beta chains were counted across the roughly 670 repertoires, and around 11 million of these chains were shared by at least two donors. To remove PCR and sequencing errors, raw reads were error-corrected and collapsed into unique sequences using a nearest-neighbor algorithm that merged closely related sequences. Alignment of CDR3 sequences to IMGT reference sequences was used to assign V, D and J gene segments. For a sequence to be retained, a match of at least six nucleotides to both a V gene segment and a J gene segment was required. A rearrangement was called productive if the CDR3 had no stop codons and remained in frame with V and J, and every other rearrangement was called non-productive. CDR3 was defined according to IMGT convention as the region running from the second conserved V-encoded cysteine to the conserved J-encoded phenylalanine. Sequences without an unambiguous match to a single V gene segment were excluded from the earlier analysis of 500 to 700 of the donors. In an earlier analysis of around 590 of the donors, a V segment was called functional when productive rearrangements were above 56.7%, and segregating when the standard deviation between donors exceeded 5%. A statistical classification framework was built to diagnose cytomegalovirus status from the catalog of TCR beta chain sequences. In a later analysis, V and J genes were assigned by comparing TCR nucleotide sequences against IMGT/GENE-DB human TR gene sequences. The TCRdist pipeline was used in a later analysis to assign CDR3 sequences and most-parsimonious VDJ recombination scenarios. In a later analysis, each TCR beta chain was defined by its CDR3 amino acid sequence together with its V-gene family, and reads without a unique V-gene family were excluded. To address suspected cross-contamination and a sequencing artifact, a later analysis removed approximately 590 highly shared, low-generation-probability nucleotide sequences. For each public chain, a later analysis derived a clonal expansion index from normalized ranks of inferred template counts within each repertoire. A later analysis computed generation probabilities with a VDJ recombination model fitted to out-of-frame rearrangements, and checked the results against IGoR. In a later analysis, hypergeometric tests were used to score TCR-TCR, TCR-HLA and TCR-CMV co-occurrence, with a repertoire-size bias correction applied to TCR pairs. In a later analysis, false discovery rates were estimated by permuting HLA or CMV assignments 20 times. A later analysis grouped co-occurring TCRs with DBSCAN, adding TCRdist sequence similarity when clustering within HLA-allele-positive subsets. Repertoires with fewer than 30,000 or more than 120,000 public chains were left out of co-occurrence clustering, as were roughly five repertoires with anomalous nucleotide sharing. Entries here come from immuneACCESS through TCRdb and include only in-frame sequences with V and J called. Some clones fail to appear in such tables; in the studies checked, an unresolved V gene covers under half of the shortfall, and the cause of the remainder is unknown. V, J and clone size derive from that table, while D and trimming were established from the DNA sequence. The sample contains 150,000 to 200,000 clones, around 80% of them found a single time. Under 2.5% of the sample is taken by the ten largest.

Note on this clone: The antigen it binds to is not known. The record has no base qualities; no much larger clone is one base away.

Study-wide conclusions, independent of this receptor: Specific HLA alleles were associated with more than 15,000 TCR beta sequences at a false discovery rate of 0.05 in a later analysis. Because counts were too low, seventeen rarely observed V segments, including chromosome 9 orphons, were excluded from the earlier analysis of about 500 of the donors. Broadly in line with IMGT annotations, most TCR beta V segments showed up in productive rearrangements about 87% or about 30% of the time in an earlier analysis of 450 to 750 of the donors. A cluster of highly shared sequence variants was judged likely to represent a technical artifact of the sequencing pipeline. For the cohort, immune exposure information was limited to CMV serostatus. The classifier was reported to diagnose cytomegalovirus status with high specificity and sensitivity in both the original and validation cohorts. According to a later genetic analysis, donors in an Asian-associated ancestry cluster had fewer N-insertions in productive TCRs than the roughly 670-donor mean. When HLA alleles, especially DR and DQ, strongly co-occurred, TCR associations were difficult to assign to individual alleles. In a later analysis, the rate of TCR association differed among HLA loci, with DRB1 alleles having the most associated TCRs and HLA-C alleles having the fewest. Some IMGT-functional V segments, including TRBV6-2 and TRBV6-3, could not be told apart with the 87-base-pair reads, so those segments were excluded. A later genetic analysis associated a missense DCLRE1C variant with V-gene and J-gene trimming of TCR beta chains, and an independent cohort replicated the association. The presence/absence analyses assumed that sequencing depth was roughly uniform across donors, and that assumption may not be true. A later analysis reported that several top co-occurrence clusters appeared linked to parvovirus B19, influenza, CMV and Epstein-Barr virus. In vitro tests confirmed that a few of the cytomegalovirus-associated TCR beta chains recognize cytomegalovirus antigens. While some public TCRs were present in many individuals, most TCR sequences turned up only very rarely across donors. Because HLA typing was unavailable for some donors at each locus, only the typed subset was used in association tests. In a later analysis, most CMV-associated TCR beta chains were found to appear HLA-restricted, with HLA associations seemingly driven largely by CMV exposure. Compared with equally common non-associated chains, HLA-associated TCR beta chains in a later analysis were more clonally expanded and had lower generation probabilities. A total of roughly 160 TCR beta chains were listed by the study as associated with cytomegalovirus. Correlated functional status among segregating V segments might be attributable to linkage disequilibrium, but an unknown experimental factor could not be ruled out. It was suggested by the authors that the approach could potentially be generalized to other disease states and immunological phenotypes. Only TCR beta chains were sequenced in this cohort, and the absence of alpha or paired-chain data limited detectable features. A further reported finding was that TCR beta sequences accurately predicted the HLA-A and HLA-B alleles for most subjects in the first cohort.

The cohort was made up of under 800 healthy bone marrow donors. At the time of sampling, all cohort members were nominally healthy, though unrecorded immune exposures were likely present. The donor was CMV seropositive and belonged to the group of 250 to 300 seropositive cohort members. Each donor provided a peripheral blood sample, and peripheral blood mononuclear cells were used for TCR beta sequencing. The Qiagen DNeasy Blood Extraction Kit was used to extract genomic DNA from the blood cell samples. The CDR3 runs 15 residues from the cysteine to the phenylalanine. Solely the CDR3 DNA is kept, with 45 bases framed from the first base. CDR1 and CDR2 are drawn from the germline V gene: KGHSH, LQKENI. V and J are trimmed by 6 bases and 8 bases, and the gene matches miss 8 bases of the junction.

Rearrangement joined TRBV18 to TRBJ1-6, and TRBD1 aligns with 9 junction nucleotides. This TCR was recovered from a woman aged 25 to 39 in good health and CMV-seropositive. Source material: PBMCs. The DNA reads TGTGCCAGCTCCCCGGGACAGGGAGCTTATTCACCCCTCCACTTT. Its amino acids are CASSPGQGAYSPLHF.